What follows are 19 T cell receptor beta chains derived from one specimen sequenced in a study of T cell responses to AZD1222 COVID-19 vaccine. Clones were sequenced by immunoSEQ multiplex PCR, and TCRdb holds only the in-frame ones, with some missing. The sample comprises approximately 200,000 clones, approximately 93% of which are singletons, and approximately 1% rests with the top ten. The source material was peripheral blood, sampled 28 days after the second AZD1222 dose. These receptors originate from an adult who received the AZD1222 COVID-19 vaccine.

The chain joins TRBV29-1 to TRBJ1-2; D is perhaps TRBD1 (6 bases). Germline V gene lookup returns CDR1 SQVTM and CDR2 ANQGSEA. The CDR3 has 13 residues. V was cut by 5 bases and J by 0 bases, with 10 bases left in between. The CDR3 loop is CSVWGAPNYGYTF. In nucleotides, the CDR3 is TGCAGCGTTTGGGGGGCGCCTAACTATGGCTACACCTTC. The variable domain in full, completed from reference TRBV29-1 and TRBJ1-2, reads SAVISQKPSRDICQRGTSLTIQCQVDSQVTMMFWYRQQPGQSLTLIATANQGSEATYESGFVIDKFPISRPNLTFSTLTVSNMSPEDSSIYLCSVWGAPNYGYTFGSGTRLTVV.

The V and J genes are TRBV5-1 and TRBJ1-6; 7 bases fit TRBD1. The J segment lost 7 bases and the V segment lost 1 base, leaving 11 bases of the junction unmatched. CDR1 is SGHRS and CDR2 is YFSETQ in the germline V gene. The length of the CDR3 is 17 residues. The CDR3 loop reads CASSLILGGTANSPLHF. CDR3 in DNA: TGCGCCAGCAGCTTGATCCTGGGCGGGACAGCAAATTCACCCCTCCACTTT. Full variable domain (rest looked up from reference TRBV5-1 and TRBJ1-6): KAGVTQTPRYLIKTRGQQVTLSCSPISGHRSVSWYQQTPGQGLQFLFEYFSETQRNKGNFPGRFSGRQFSNSRSEMNVSTLELGDSALYLCASSLILGGTANSPLHFGNGTRLTVT.

The CDR3 loop is CASSLGRQGRYNQPQHF. The CDR3 DNA reads as TGTGCCAGCAGCTTAGGCAGACAGGGGCGGTACAATCAGCCCCAGCATTTT. The rearrangement links TRBV7-8 to TRBJ1-5; 8 nucleotides align to TRBD1. Trimming took 1 base from V and 3 from J; bases not matched to a gene: 8. The germline V gene has CDR1 SGHVS and CDR2 FQNEAQ. This CDR3 is 17 amino acids long.

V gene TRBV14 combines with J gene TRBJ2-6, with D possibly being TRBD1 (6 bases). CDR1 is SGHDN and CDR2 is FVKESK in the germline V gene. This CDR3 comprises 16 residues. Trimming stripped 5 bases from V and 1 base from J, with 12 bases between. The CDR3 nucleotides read TGTGCCAGCAGCGGGGGCGGAACATCTGGGGCCAACGTCCTGACTTTC. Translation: CASSGGGTSGANVLTF.

The CDR3: CALERTPGDTQYF. CDR3 sequence (DNA): TGTGCCCTTGAGAGGACCCCTGGCGATACGCAGTATTTT. The rearrangement joins TRBV2 to TRBJ2-3, with D uncertain. The V end lost 11 bases, the J end lost 6 bases, and 18 bases lay between the germline ends. Germline CDR1 and CDR2: SNHLY and FYNNEI. This CDR3 has 13 amino acids.

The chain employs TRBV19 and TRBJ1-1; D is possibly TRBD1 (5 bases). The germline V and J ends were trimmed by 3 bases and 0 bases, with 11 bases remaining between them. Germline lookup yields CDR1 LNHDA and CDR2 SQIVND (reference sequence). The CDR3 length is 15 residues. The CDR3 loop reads CASSMEAGLNTEAFF. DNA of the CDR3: TGTGCCAGTAGTATGGAAGCAGGGTTGAACACTGAAGCTTTCTTT. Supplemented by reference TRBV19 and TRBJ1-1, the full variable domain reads DGGITQSPKYLFRKEGQNVTLSCEQNLNHDAMYWYRQDPGQGLRLIYYSQIVNDFQKGDIAEGYSVSREKKESFPLTVTSAQKNPTAFYLCASSMEAGLNTEAFFGQGTRLTVV.

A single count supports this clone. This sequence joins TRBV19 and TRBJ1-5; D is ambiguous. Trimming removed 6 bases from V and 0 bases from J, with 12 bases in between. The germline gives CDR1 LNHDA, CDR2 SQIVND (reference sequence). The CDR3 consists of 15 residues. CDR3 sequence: CASSLWATSNQPQHF. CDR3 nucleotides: TGTGCCAGTAGCCTATGGGCCACTAGCAATCAGCCCCAGCATTTT.

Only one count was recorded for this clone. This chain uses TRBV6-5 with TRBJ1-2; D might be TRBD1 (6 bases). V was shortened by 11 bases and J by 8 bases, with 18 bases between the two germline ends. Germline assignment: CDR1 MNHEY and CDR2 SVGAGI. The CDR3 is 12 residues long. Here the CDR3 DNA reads TGTGCCTCCACCCTACAGGGTAAAGGCTACACCTTC. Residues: CASTLQGKGYTF.

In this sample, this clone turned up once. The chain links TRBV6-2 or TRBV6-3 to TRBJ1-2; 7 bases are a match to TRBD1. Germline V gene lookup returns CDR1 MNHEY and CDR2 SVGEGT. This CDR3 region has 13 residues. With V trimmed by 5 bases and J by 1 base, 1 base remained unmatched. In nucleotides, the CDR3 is TGTGCCAGCAGTGGGGACAGTAACTATGGCTACACCTTC. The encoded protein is CASSGDSNYGYTF.

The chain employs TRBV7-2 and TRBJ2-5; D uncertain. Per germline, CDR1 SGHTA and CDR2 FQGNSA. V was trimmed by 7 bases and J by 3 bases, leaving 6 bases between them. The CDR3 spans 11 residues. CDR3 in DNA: TGTGCCAGCACCCCAAAAGAGACCCAGTACTTC. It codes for CASTPKETQYF.

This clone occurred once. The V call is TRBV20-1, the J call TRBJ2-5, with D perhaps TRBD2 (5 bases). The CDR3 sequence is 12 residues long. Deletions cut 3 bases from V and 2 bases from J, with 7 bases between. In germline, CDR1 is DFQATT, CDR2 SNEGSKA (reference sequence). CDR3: CSASQRQETQYF. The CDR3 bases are TGCAGTGCTAGTCAGCGGCAAGAGACCCAGTACTTC.

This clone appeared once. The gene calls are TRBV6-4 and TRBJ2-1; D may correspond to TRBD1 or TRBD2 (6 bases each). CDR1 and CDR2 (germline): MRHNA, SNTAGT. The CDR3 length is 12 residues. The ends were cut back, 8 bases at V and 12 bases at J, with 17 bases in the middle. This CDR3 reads CASSPGAGRQFF. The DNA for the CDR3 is TGTGCCAGCTCCCCGGGGGCAGGAAGGCAGTTCTTC.

The CDR3 nucleotides are TGTGCCAGCTCACCCAACTATGGAGGGGGAGTAGGCAATCAGCCCCAGCATTTT. Translation gives CASSPNYGGGVGNQPQHF. The genes are TRBV18 and TRBJ1-5, with a possible D match to TRBD1 (6 bases). Trimming removed 3 bases at V and 2 bases at J, with 20 bases between. Germline lookup yields CDR1 KGHSH and CDR2 LQKENI. The CDR3 is 18 amino acids.

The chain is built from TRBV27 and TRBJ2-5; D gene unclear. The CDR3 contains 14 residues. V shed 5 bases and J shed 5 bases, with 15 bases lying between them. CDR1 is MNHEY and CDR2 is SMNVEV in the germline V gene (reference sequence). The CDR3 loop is CASSPWASRETQYF. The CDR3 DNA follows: TGTGCCAGCAGTCCTTGGGCTTCACGGGAGACCCAGTACTTC.

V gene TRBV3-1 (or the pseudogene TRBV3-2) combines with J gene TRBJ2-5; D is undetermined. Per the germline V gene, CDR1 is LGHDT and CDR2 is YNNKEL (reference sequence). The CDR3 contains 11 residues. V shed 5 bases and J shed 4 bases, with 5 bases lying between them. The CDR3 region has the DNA TGTGCCAGCAGCAGAAGAGAGACCCAGTACTTC. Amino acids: CASSRRETQYF.

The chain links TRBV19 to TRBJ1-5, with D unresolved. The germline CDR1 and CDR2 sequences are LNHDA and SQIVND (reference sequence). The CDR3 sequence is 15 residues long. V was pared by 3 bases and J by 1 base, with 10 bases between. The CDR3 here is CASSMRTPSNQPQHF. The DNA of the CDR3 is TGTGCCAGTAGTATGCGGACCCCCAGCAATCAGCCCCAGCATTTT.

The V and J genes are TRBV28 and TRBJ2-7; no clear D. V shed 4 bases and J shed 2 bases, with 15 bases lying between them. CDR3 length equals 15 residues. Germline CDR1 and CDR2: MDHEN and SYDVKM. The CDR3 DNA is TGTGCCAGCAGTTCGGACCCCCGGGCCCCCTACGAGCAGTACTTC. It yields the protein CASSSDPRAPYEQYF.

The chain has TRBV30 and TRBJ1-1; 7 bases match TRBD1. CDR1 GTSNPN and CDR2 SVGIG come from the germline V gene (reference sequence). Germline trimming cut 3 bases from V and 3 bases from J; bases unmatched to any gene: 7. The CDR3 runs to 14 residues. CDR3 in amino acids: CAWSRTGGYTEAFF. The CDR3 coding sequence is TGTGCCTGGAGCAGGACAGGAGGGTACACTGAAGCTTTCTTT.

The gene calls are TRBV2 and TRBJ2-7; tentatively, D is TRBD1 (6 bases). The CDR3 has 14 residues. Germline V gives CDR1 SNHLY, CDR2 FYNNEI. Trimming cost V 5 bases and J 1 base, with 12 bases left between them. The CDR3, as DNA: TGTGCCAGCAGTCAGGGGTCCTTATCCTACGAGCAGTACTTC. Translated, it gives CASSQGSLSYEQYF.